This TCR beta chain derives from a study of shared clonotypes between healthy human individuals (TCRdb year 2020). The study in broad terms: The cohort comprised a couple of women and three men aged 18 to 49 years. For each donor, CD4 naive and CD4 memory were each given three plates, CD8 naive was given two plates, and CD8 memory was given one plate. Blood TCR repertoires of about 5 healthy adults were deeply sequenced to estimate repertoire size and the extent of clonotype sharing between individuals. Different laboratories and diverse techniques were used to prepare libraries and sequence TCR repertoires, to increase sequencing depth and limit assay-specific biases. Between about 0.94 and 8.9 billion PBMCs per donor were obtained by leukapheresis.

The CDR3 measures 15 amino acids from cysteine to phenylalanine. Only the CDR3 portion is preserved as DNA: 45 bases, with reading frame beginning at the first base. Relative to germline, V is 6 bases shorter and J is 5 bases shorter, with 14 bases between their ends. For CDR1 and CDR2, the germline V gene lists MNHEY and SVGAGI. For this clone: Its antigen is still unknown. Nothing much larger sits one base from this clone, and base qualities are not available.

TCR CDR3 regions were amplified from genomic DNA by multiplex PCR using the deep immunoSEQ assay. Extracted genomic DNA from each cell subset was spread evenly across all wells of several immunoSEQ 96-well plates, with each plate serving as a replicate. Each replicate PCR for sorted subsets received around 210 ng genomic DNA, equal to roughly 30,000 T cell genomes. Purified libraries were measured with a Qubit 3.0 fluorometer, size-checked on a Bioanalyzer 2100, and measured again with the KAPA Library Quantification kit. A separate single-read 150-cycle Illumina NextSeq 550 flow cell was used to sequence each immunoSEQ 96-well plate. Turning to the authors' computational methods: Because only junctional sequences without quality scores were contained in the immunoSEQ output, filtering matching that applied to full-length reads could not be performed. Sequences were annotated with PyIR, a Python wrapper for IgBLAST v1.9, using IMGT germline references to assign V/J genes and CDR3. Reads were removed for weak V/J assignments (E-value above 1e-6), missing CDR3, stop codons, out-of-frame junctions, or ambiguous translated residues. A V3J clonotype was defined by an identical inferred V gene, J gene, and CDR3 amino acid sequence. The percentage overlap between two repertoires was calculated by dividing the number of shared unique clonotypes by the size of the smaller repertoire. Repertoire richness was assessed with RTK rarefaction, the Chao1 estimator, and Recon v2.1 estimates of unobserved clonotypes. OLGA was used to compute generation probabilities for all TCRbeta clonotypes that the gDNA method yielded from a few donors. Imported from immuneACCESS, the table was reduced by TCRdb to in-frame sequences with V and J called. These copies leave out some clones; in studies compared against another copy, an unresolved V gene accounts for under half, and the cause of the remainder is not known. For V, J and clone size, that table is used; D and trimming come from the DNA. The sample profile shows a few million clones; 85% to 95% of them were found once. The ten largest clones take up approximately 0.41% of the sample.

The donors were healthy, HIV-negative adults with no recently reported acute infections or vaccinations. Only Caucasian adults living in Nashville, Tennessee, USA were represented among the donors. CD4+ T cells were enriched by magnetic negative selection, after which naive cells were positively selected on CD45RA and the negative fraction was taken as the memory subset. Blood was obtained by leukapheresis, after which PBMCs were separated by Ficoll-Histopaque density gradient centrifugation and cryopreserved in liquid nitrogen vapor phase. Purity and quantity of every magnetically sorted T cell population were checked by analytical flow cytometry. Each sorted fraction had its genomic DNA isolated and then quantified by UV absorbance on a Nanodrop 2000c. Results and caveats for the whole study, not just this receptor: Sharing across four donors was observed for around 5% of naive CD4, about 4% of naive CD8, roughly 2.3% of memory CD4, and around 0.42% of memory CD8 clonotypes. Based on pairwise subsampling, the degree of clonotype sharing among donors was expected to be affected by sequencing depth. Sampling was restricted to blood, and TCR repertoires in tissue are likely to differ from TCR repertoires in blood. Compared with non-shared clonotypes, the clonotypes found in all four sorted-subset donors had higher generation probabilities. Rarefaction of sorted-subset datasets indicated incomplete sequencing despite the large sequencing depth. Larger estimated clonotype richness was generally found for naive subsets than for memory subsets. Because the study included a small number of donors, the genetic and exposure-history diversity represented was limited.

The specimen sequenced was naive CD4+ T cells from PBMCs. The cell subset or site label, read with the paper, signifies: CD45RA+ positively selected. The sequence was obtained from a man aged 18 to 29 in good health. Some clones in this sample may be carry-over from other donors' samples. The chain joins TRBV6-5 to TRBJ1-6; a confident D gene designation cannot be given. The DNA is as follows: TGTGCCAGCAGACCGGCCCCGACCAATAATTCACCCCTCCACTTT. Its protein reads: CASRPAPTNNSPLHF.